This TCR beta chain is from a study of blood T cells in healthy people across ages. This clonotype was counted only a few times. Germline loops: CDR1 SGHVS, CDR2 FQNEAQ. The length of the CDR3 is 14 residues. Trimming stripped 6 bases from V and 3 bases from J, with 15 bases between. PCR was performed a second time for 7 to 11 cycles using a sample-barcoded 5' primer and a J-beta primer mix. TCRdb re-analysed the 5' RACE reads in MiXCR, keeping a single row per CDR3 protein. The repertoire includes some 760,000 distinct CDR3 sequences, more than 20% of them detected once, and more than 3% sits in the top ten. This sample also belongs to another study, concerning T cells of mothers and their children.

The chain employs TRBV7-8 and TRBJ2-7; either TRBD1 or TRBD2 may supply D (6 bases each). Sequenced material: blood. The TCR originated in a boy younger than 18 in good health. The chain's CDR3 is CASRKGGAGYEQYF. For the CDR3, the DNA is TGTGCCAGCAGGAAGGGGGGAGCAGGCTACGAGCAGTACTTC.